A selection of T cell receptor beta chains follows, all from one sample in a study of blood T cell repertoires in COVID-19. Produced via immunoSEQ multiplex PCR; TCRdb's table is partial and in-frame only. This sample has 90,000 to 130,000 clones; approximately 85% occur once, and the top ten carry under 8%. Sequencing used peripheral blood. The receptor set was obtained from a man aged 70 or older with acute or convalescent COVID-19. The conserved cysteine and the conserved F or W are not part of the CDR3 here.

V: TRBV10-1; J: TRBJ2-3; CDR3: ASSGGIGTSGRGNTQY
V: TRBV5-1; J: TRBJ2-2; CDR3: ASSLTVRTGELF
V: TRBV10-3; J: TRBJ2-1; CDR3: AISRGQGEGNEQF
V: TRBV27; J: TRBJ2-3; CDR3: ASSLLGTSASSTDTQY
V: TRBV11-2; J: TRBJ1-6; CDR3: ASTHGDRDRSPLH
V: TRBV30; J: TRBJ2-7; CDR3: AWSVAGYEQY
V: TRBV28; J: TRBJ1-5; CDR3: ASSLGRVQPQH
V: TRBV27; J: TRBJ1-1; CDR3: ASRIGRDNLNTEAF
V: TRBV5-1; J: TRBJ2-3; CDR3: ASSLVGVAKDTQY
V: TRBV29-1; J: TRBJ2-7; CDR3: SVGHTLNRESEQY
V: TRBV19; J: TRBJ1-2; CDR3: ASTSDRGNYGYT
V: TRBV15; J: TRBJ1-6; CDR3: ATRLDANYNSPLH
V: TRBV5-4; J: TRBJ1-5; CDR3: ASSWGGPNSNQPQH
V: TRBV20-1; J: TRBJ1-2; CDR3: SASDGRDADGYT
V: TRBV6-5; J: TRBJ1-2; CDR3: ASSRDRGYGYT
V: TRBV7-2; J: TRBJ1-5; CDR3: ASSLGGYSNQPQH
V: TRBV19; J: TRBJ1-5; CDR3: ASSMGQAISNQPQH
V: TRBV5-5; J: TRBJ1-5; CDR3: ASSPAPGQGARSQPQH
V: TRBV24-1; J: TRBJ2-3; CDR3: ATSATTDTQY
V: TRBV3-1/TRBV3-2; J: TRBJ1-1; CDR3: ASSPSGRTEAF
V: TRBV30; J: TRBJ1-1; CDR3: AWSPVFTEAF
V: TRBV2; J: TRBJ1-5; CDR3: ASRDRDDQPQH
V: TRBV5-4; J: TRBJ2-3; CDR3: ASSLSSDTQY
V: TRBV7-6; J: TRBJ2-2; CDR3: ASRAGGGELF
V: TRBV27; J: TRBJ1-2; CDR3: ASSHRGRGYGYT
V: TRBV5-1; J: TRBJ1-6; CDR3: ASSLEVRGNSPLH
V: TRBV27; J: TRBJ2-5; CDR3: ASSLSGWGVQYQETQY